The clone carrying this T cell receptor (beta chain) turned up a few times. Its antigen is not identified. This entry is derived from a study of blood T cells in healthy people across ages. Findings and limits, study-wide: TCR beta diversity per million T cells fell roughly linearly with age. The study found TCR beta diversity correlated strongly with naive T cell percentage.

The authors ran a second PCR of 7 to 11 cycles using a sample-barcoded 5' primer and a J-beta primer mix. TCRdb fed the 5' RACE reads into MiXCR, producing one record per CDR3 protein. Of roughly 1.7 million distinct CDR3 sequences in the sample, roughly 32% were seen once. Germline CDR1 SQVTM, CDR2 ANQGSEA. This CDR3 spans 12 amino acids. V lost 7 bases and J lost 5; bases outside the gene matches: 5. Isolation yielded PBMCs, at least 7 million per sample, in every case. Per sample, extraction of total RNA gave at least 5 micrograms in every case. The V call is TRBV29-1, the J call TRBJ1-1; 9 bases map to TRBD1. The sample taken for sequencing was blood. This TCR was sampled from a woman in her twenties or thirties in good health. In DNA form, the CDR3 reads TGCAGCGCCCAGGACAGGGGTACTGAAGCTTTCTTT. Its protein product is CSAQDRGTEAFF.